The rows below give T cell receptor beta chains drawn from one sample of a study of cytomegalovirus exposure and HLA in healthy donors. Generated by immunoSEQ multiplex PCR, the TCRdb table keeps only in-frame clones and is missing some. The sample has 200,000 to 250,000 clones, about 85% seen once. The sequenced sample was PBMCs. These receptors all come from a girl aged 2-9 years in good health and CMV-seronegative. Each CDR3 is given with its conserved first and last residue. D genes are given only for firm matches. Clone size is not always given. Where it is, it says once, few, many or a class for expanded clones.

D: TRBD2
size: NA
J: TRBJ2-3
V: TRBV6-5
DNA: TGTGCCAGCAGTCCGACTAGCGCCACAGATACGCAGTATTTT
CDR3: CASSPTSATDTQYF

D: NA
size: few
J: TRBJ1-2
V: TRBV10-3
DNA: TGTGCCATCACTACCCAGGGTACTGGCTACACCTTC
CDR3: CAITTQGTGYTF

D: TRBD1
size: NA
J: TRBJ1-5
V: TRBV19
DNA: TGTGCCAGTAGTACGACAGGGGGAAATCAGCCCCAGCATTTT
CDR3: CASSTTGGNQPQHF

D: TRBD1
size: once
J: TRBJ2-5
V: TRBV5-1
DNA: TGCGCCAGCAGCCCTGGACAGGGTAGGGAGACCCAGTACTTC
CDR3: CASSPGQGRETQYF

D: TRBD2
size: NA
J: TRBJ2-1
V: TRBV11-2
DNA: TGTGCCAGCAGCGATCGGACTAGCGGATATAACAATGAGCAGTTCTTC
CDR3: CASSDRTSGYNNEQFF

D: NA
size: NA
J: TRBJ2-2
V: TRBV27
DNA: TGTGCCAGCAACGGCGGCACCGGGGAGCTGTTTTTT
CDR3: CASNGGTGELFF

D: NA
size: NA
J: TRBJ2-7
V: TRBV15
DNA: TGTGCCACCAGCAGACCGGGACACGACCACTACGAGCAGTACTTC
CDR3: CATSRPGHDHYEQYF

D: TRBD2
size: once
J: TRBJ2-7
V: TRBV11-2
DNA: TGTGCCAGCAGCTGGACTAGCGGGAGCTACGAGCAGTACTTC
CDR3: CASSWTSGSYEQYF

D: NA
size: NA
J: TRBJ1-3
V: TRBV6-1
DNA: TGTGCCAGCAGTGAATCAGGGGCGCGCTCTGGAAACACCATATATTTT
CDR3: CASSESGARSGNTIYF

D: NA
size: NA
J: TRBJ1-1
V: TRBV6-5
DNA: TGTGCCAGCAGTTACTCGACGGGCACTGAAGCTTTCTTT
CDR3: CASSYSTGTEAFF

D: NA
size: once
J: TRBJ1-2
V: TRBV5-4
DNA: TGTGCCAGCAGCTTTCCAGGGGAGTATTTAGGCTACACCTTC
CDR3: CASSFPGEYLGYTF

D: NA
size: NA
J: TRBJ2-3
V: TRBV5-4
DNA: TGTGCCAGCAGCTTGACAGGCCGAGGGGGTACGCAGTATTTT
CDR3: CASSLTGRGGTQYF

D: TRBD2
size: NA
J: TRBJ2-3
V: TRBV13
DNA: TGTGCCAGCAGCTTTACTAGCGGGAGATCTTGGAGCACAGATACGCAGTATTTT
CDR3: CASSFTSGRSWSTDTQYF

D: TRBD2
size: NA
J: TRBJ2-3
V: TRBV7-9
DNA: TGTGCCAGCAGCTGGGAGGGCCTCAATACGCAGTATTTT
CDR3: CASSWEGLNTQYF

D: NA
size: NA
J: TRBJ2-5
V: TRBV6-1
DNA: TGTGCCAGCAGAAGGGGGCGCGCGGGGCAAGAGACCCAGTACTTC
CDR3: CASRRGRAGQETQYF

D: NA
size: NA
J: TRBJ2-1
V: TRBV2
DNA: TGTGCCAGCGTAATGAGCTTCTCCTACAATGAGCAGTTCTTC
CDR3: CASVMSFSYNEQFF

D: TRBD1
size: NA
J: TRBJ1-2
V: TRBV19
DNA: TGTGCCAGTAGTACCTACAGGGGGCTAAACTATGGCTACACCTTC
CDR3: CASSTYRGLNYGYTF

D: TRBD1
size: few
J: TRBJ1-1
V: TRBV6-6
DNA: TGTGCCAGCAGTTTCGGGACAGGGATTGAAGCTTTCTTT
CDR3: CASSFGTGIEAFF

D: NA
size: NA
J: TRBJ1-6
V: TRBV30
DNA: TGTGCCTGGAGTGGACAGTCTAATTCACCCCTCCACTTT
CDR3: CAWSGQSNSPLHF

D: NA
size: NA
J: TRBJ1-3
V: TRBV9
DNA: TGTGCCAGCAGCTTCCGTTCGAGCTCTGGAAACACCATATATTTT
CDR3: CASSFRSSSGNTIYF

D: NA
size: NA
J: TRBJ2-1
V: TRBV27
DNA: TGTGCCAGCAGTTTTTCAGGGGCTGGCAATGAGCAGTTCTTC
CDR3: CASSFSGAGNEQFF

D: TRBD2
size: NA
J: TRBJ2-1
V: TRBV19
DNA: TGTGCCAGTAGTTCCCCCGGGACTAGCGGATACAATGAGCAGTTCTTC
CDR3: CASSSPGTSGYNEQFF

D: TRBD1
size: NA
J: TRBJ1-5
V: TRBV5-1
DNA: TGCGCCAGCAGCTTGGCCAAAATCGGACAGGGGGCCCTTTATAGCAATCAGCCCCAGCATTTT
CDR3: CASSLAKIGQGALYSNQPQHF

D: NA
size: NA
J: TRBJ1-2
V: TRBV30
DNA: TGTGCCTGGAAAGAAACAGGGATCTATGGCTACACCTTC
CDR3: CAWKETGIYGYTF